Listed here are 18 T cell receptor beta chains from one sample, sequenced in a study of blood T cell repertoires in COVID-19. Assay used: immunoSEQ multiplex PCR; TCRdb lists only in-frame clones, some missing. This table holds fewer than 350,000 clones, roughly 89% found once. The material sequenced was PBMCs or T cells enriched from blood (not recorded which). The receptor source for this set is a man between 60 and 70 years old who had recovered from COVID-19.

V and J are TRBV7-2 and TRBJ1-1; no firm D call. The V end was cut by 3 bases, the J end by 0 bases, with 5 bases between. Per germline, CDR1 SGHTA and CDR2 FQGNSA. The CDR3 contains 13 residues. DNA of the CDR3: TGTGCCAGCAGCTTCATGTTGAACACTGAAGCTTTCTTT. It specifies CASSFMLNTEAFF.

CDR3 amino acids: CASSSQTSSNEQFF. In DNA form, the CDR3 reads TGTGCCAGCAGCTCCCAGACTAGCTCCAATGAGCAGTTCTTC. The chain links TRBV5-4 to TRBJ2-1; 7 bases are a match to TRBD2. The CDR3 contains 14 residues. Germline V gene sequence: CDR1 SGHNT, CDR2 YYREEE (reference sequence). The ends lost 3 bases at V and 6 bases at J; junction bases unmatched: 6. The whole variable domain, filled in from reference TRBV5-4 and TRBJ2-1, reads ETGVTQSPTHLIKTRGQQVTLRCSSQSGHNTVSWYQQALGQGPQFIFQYYREEENGRGNFPPRFSGLQFPNYSSELNVNALELDDSALYLCASSSQTSSNEQFFGPGTRLTVL.

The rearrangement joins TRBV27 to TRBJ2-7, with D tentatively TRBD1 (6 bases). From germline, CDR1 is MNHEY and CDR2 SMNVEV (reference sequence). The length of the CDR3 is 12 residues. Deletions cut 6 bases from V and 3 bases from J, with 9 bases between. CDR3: CASSTRGYEQYF. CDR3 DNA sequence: TGTGCCAGCAGCACCAGGGGCTACGAGCAGTACTTC.

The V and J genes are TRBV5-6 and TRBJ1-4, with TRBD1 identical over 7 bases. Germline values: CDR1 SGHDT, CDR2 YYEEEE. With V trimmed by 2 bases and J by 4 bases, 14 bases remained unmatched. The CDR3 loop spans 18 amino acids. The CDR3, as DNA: TGTGCCAGCAGCTTACCCCTAGGGGGCATCCGTGATAATGAAAAACTGTTTTTT. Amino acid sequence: CASSLPLGGIRDNEKLFF. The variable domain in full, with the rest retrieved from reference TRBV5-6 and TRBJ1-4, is DAGVTQSPTHLIKTRGQQVTLRCSPKSGHDTVSWYQQALGQGPQFIFQYYEEEERQRGNFPDRFSGHQFPNYSSELNVNALLLGDSALYLCASSLPLGGIRDNEKLFFGSGTQLSVL.

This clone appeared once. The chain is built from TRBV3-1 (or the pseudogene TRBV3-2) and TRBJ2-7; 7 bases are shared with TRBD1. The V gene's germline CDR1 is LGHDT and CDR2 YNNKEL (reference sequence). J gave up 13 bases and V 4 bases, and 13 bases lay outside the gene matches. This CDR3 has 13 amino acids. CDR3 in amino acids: CASSPSEGAREYF. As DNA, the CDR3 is TGTGCCAGCAGCCCCTCCGAGGGGGCCCGCGAATACTTC.

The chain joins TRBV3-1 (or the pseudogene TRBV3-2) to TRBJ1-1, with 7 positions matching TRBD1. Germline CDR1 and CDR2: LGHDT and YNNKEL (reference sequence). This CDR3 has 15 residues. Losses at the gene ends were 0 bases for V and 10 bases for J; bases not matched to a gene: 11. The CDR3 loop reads CASSQDRGTARGAFF. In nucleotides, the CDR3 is TGTGCCAGCAGCCAAGATAGGGGGACAGCGCGGGGAGCTTTCTTT.

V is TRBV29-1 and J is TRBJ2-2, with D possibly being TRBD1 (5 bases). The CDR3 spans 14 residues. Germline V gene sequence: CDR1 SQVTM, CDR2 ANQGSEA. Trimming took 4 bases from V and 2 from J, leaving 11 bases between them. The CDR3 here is CSVVGRANTGELFF. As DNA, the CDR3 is TGCAGCGTTGTGGGCAGGGCCAACACCGGGGAGCTGTTTTTT.

CDR3 sequence: CSASYGSRYYEQYF. CDR3 nucleotide sequence: TGCAGTGCTAGTTATGGATCGAGGTACTACGAGCAGTACTTC. V is TRBV20-1 and J is TRBJ2-7; D is uncertain. The V gene lost 3 bases and the J gene lost 3 bases, with 15 bases spanning the gap. Germline lookup yields CDR1 DFQATT and CDR2 SNEGSKA (reference sequence). The CDR3 is made up of 14 amino acids.

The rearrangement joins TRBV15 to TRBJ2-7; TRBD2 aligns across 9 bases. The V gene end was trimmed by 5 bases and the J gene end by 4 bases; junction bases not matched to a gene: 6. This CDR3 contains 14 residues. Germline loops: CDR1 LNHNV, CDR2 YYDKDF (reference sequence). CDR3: CATSAGLARYEQYF. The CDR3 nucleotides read TGTGCCACCAGCGCCGGACTAGCGCGTTACGAGCAGTACTTC.

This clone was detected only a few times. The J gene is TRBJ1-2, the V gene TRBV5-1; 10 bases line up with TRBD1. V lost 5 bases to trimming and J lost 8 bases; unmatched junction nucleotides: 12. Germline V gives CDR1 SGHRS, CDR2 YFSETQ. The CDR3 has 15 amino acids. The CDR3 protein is CASSLQPGQGPGYTF. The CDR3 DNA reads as TGCGCCAGCAGTCTTCAGCCGGGACAGGGGCCCGGCTACACCTTC. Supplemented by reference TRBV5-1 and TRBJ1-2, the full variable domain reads KAGVTQTPRYLIKTRGQQVTLSCSPISGHRSVSWYQQTPGQGLQFLFEYFSETQRNKGNFPGRFSGRQFSNSRSEMNVSTLELGDSALYLCASSLQPGQGPGYTFGSGTRLTVV.

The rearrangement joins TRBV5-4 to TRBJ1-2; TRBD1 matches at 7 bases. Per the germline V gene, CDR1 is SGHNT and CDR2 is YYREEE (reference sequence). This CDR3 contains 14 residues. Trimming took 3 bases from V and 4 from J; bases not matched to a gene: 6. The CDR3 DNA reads TGTGCCAGCAGCTCTCGGACAGGCTCCTATGGCTACACCTTC. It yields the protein CASSSRTGSYGYTF.

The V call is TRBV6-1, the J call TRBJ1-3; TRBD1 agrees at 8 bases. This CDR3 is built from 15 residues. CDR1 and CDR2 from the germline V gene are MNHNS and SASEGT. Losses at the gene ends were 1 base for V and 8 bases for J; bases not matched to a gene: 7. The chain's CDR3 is CASSEGQGAMYTIYF. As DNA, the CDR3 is TGTGCCAGCAGTGAAGGGCAGGGGGCGATGTACACCATATATTTT.

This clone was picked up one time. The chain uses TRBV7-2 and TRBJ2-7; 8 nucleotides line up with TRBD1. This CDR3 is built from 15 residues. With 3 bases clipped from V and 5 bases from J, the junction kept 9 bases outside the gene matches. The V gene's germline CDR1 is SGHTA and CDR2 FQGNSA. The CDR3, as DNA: TGTGCCAGCAGCTTGCAGGGGGCGACTCAGAACGAGCAGTACTTC. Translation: CASSLQGATQNEQYF. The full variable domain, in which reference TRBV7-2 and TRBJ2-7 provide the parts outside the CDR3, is GAGVSQSPSNKVTEKGKDVELRCDPISGHTALYWYRQSLGQGLEFLIYFQGNSAPDKSGLPSDRFSAERTGGSVSTLTIQRTQQEDSAVYLCASSLQGATQNEQYFGPGTRLTVT.

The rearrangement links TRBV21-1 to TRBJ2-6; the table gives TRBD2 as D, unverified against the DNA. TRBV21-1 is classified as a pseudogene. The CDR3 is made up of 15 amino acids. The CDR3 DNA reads TGTGCCAGCTGGAGCACTTACTCCGGGGCCAACGTCCTGACTTTC. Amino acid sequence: CASWSTYSGANVLTF.

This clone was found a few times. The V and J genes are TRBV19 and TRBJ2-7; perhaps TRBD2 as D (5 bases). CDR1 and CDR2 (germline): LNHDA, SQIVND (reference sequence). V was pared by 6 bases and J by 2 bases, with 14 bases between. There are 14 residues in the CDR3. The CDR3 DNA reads TGTGCCAGTAGGACCAGCGGAACAGCCTACGAGCAGTACTTC. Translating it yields CASRTSGTAYEQYF.

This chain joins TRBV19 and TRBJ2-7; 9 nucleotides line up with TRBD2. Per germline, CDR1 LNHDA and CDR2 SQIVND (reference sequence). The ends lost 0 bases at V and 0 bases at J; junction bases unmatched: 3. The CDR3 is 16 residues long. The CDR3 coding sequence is TGTGCCAGTAGTATAGATCTTAGCGGGAGCTCCTACGAGCAGTACTTC. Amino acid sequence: CASSIDLSGSSYEQYF.

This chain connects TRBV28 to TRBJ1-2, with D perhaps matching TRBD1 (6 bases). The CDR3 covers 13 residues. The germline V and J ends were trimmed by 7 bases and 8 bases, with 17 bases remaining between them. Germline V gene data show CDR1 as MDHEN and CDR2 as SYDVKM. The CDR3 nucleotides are TGTGCCAGCACCTTGGACAGAGGGAGCGGCTACACCTTC. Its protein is CASTLDRGSGYTF.

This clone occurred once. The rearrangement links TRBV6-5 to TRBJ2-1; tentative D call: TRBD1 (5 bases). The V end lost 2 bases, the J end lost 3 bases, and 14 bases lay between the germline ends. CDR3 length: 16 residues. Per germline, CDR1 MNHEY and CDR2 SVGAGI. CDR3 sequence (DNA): TGTGCCAGCAGTTACGGCGGACAAGGTTTCTACAATGAGCAGTTCTTC. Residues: CASSYGGQGFYNEQFF.